The 12 T cell receptor beta chains below come from one sample, sequenced in a study of cytomegalovirus exposure and HLA in healthy donors. PCR employed 60 Vbeta and 13 Jbeta primers. Repertoires were generated with immunoSEQ multiplex PCR, while TCRdb's copy carries only in-frame clones and drops some. The table includes 150,000 to 200,000 clones, around 80% detected once. The sequenced sample consisted of PBMCs. These receptor sequences come from a woman between 18 and 30 years old in good health and CMV-seronegative.

The chain joins TRBV7-2 to TRBJ1-4; TRBD1 aligns across 7 bases. Losses at the gene ends were 5 bases for V and 8 bases for J; bases not matched to a gene: 8. This CDR3 comprises 14 residues. CDR1 and CDR2 from the germline V gene are SGHTA and FQGNSA. The CDR3 DNA sequence: TGTGCCAGCAGCCCATGGGACAGTGGGGAAAAACTGTTTTTT. Its protein product is CASSPWDSGEKLFF.

The chain is built from TRBV28 and TRBJ2-7, with TRBD2 as a possible D gene (7 bases). Per the germline V gene, CDR1 is MDHEN and CDR2 is SYDVKM. The CDR3 extends over 12 amino acids. V lost 10 bases to trimming and J lost 7 bases, with 17 bases between them. Here the CDR3 DNA reads TGTGCCACTAAGGGGGGGCTGAGGGAGCAGTACTTC. As protein: CATKGGLREQYF.

The rearrangement links TRBV5-6 to TRBJ1-2; the D gene is possibly TRBD1 (6 bases). The CDR3 spans 15 residues. Between the trimmed V and J ends, which lost 0 bases and 8 bases, there was a span of 17 bases. Germline V lookup: CDR1 SGHDT, CDR2 YYEEEE. The CDR3: CASSLDRTGMRGYTF. In DNA, the CDR3 is TGTGCCAGCAGCTTGGATCGAACAGGGATGAGGGGCTACACCTTC.

This chain uses TRBV9 with TRBJ2-7; the match to TRBD2 covers 7 bases. The CDR3 runs to 15 residues. The germline V gene encodes CDR1 SGDLS and CDR2 YYNGEE. The V segment lost 4 bases and the J segment 2 bases; nucleotides outside the gene matches: 9. CDR3 in DNA: TGTGCCAGCAGCCCTACGGGAGGCCTCGCCTACGAGCAGTACTTC. Encoded protein: CASSPTGGLAYEQYF.

The CDR3 protein is CASSLSGGEQFF. CDR3 bases: TGTGCCAGCAGCTTAAGCGGGGGGGAGCAGTTCTTC. The chain has TRBV5-4 and TRBJ2-1, with 9 bases identical to TRBD2. CDR3 length equals 12 residues. Germline-derived CDR1 and CDR2 are SGHNT and YYREEE (reference sequence). J gave up 10 bases and V 2 bases, and 1 base lay outside the gene matches.

This chain links TRBV9 with TRBJ2-1, with 8 nucleotides matching TRBD1. Looked up from germline, CDR1 is SGDLS and CDR2 is YYNGEE. After removal of 4 bases from V and 0 bases from J, the junction contained 9 bases not matched to a gene. CDR3 length: 17 residues. CDR3 region: CASSFLGQGTSYNEQFF. CDR3 nucleotides: TGTGCCAGCAGCTTTCTCGGACAGGGTACCTCCTACAATGAGCAGTTCTTC.

This clone was recorded once. V gene TRBV27 combines with J gene TRBJ2-5; a weak D match, TRBD2 (6 bases). Germline values: CDR1 MNHEY, CDR2 SMNVEV (reference sequence). The CDR3 is made up of 13 amino acids. V was clipped by 3 bases and J by 5 bases, with 10 bases between them. The CDR3 DNA reads TGTGCCAGCAGTTTTCAGGAGGGCGAGACCCAGTACTTC. Its protein is CASSFQEGETQYF.

This rearrangement joins TRBV25-1 to TRBJ2-1, with D tentatively TRBD2 (6 bases). Germline CDR1 and CDR2: MGHDK and SYGVNS. V was pared by 5 bases and J by 7 bases, with 12 bases between. The CDR3 runs to 13 residues. The CDR3 DNA is TGTGCCAGCAGTCTCGCGACTAGTAATGAGCAGTTCTTC. Protein sequence: CASSLATSNEQFF.

The V and J genes are TRBV7-8 and TRBJ1-5, with D possibly matching TRBD1 (5 bases). From germline, CDR1 is SGHVS and CDR2 FQNEAQ. The CDR3 totals 15 residues. Between the trimmed V and J ends, which lost 4 bases and 4 bases, there was a span of 14 bases. The CDR3 sequence: CASSSMRQLNQPQHF. In DNA form, the CDR3 reads TGTGCCAGCAGCTCCATGCGACAGCTAAATCAGCCCCAGCATTTT.

This chain joins TRBV14 and TRBJ2-3, with TRBD1 identical over 8 bases. J lost 5 bases, V lost 6 bases, and 7 bases had no gene match. The CDR3 has 14 residues. Germline V CDR1 and CDR2: SGHDN, FVKESK. The CDR3 DNA reads as TGTGCCAGCAGAATCAGGGGGCAGGGAGATACGCAGTATTTT. Protein product: CASRIRGQGDTQYF.

V is TRBV5-1 and J is TRBJ2-1, with TRBD2 identical over 7 bases. V lost 1 base, J lost 4 bases, and 8 bases stayed unmatched. The CDR3 is 16 amino acids. Germline loops: CDR1 SGHRS, CDR2 YFSETQ. Here the CDR3 DNA reads TGCGCCAGCAGCTTGTCTGGGGGGGGGTGGTACAATGAGCAGTTCTTC. It is translated as CASSLSGGGWYNEQFF.

DNA for the CDR3: TGTGCCAGCAGCTTCTCTCCAGGACAGGGGGAATCTGATGGCTACACCTTC. Its protein is CASSFSPGQGESDGYTF. This chain connects TRBV11-3 to TRBJ1-2, with 10 bases matching TRBD1. This CDR3 comprises 17 residues. V lost 3 bases, J lost 6 bases, and 13 bases stayed unmatched. Germline loops: CDR1 SGHNT, CDR2 YENEEA. Based on the CDR3 plus reference TRBV11-3 and TRBJ1-2, the full variable domain is EAGVVQSPRYKIIEKKQPVAFWCNPISGHNTLYWYLQNLGQGPELLIRYENEEAVDDSQLPKDRFSAERLKGVDSTLKIQPAELGDSAVYLCASSFSPGQGESDGYTFGSGTRLTVV.